These T cell receptor beta chains were read from a single sample in a study of identical twins. Each CDR3 protein gets one entry after TCRdb re-called the 5' RACE reads with MiXCR. The sample includes about 920,000 distinct CDR3 sequences, more than 9% of them seen just once. The same data also went into a second study, on yellow fever vaccine responses in identical twins.

The sequenced sample was PBMCs. These receptors all stem from a woman aged 18-35 years in good health. Each CDR3 is given with its conserved first and last residue. D genes are given only for firm matches. The size entry is marked missing in some rows and otherwise reads once, few, many or a size class.

J gene,V gene,clone size,D gene,CDR3 length,CDR3 protein,CDR3 DNA
TRBJ2-1,TRBV10-3,few,-,15,CAISELGHSYNEQFF,TGTGCCATCAGTGAATTGGGGCACTCCTACAATGAGCAGTTCTTC
TRBJ1-6,TRBV12-3/TRBV12-4,many,-,16,CASSGPGSAQNSPLHF,TGTGCCAGCAGTGGGCCAGGGTCGGCTCAAAATTCACCCCTCCACTTT
TRBJ1-2,TRBV4-2,-,-,14,CASSQEVSDYGYTF,TGTGCCAGCAGCCAAGAGGTTTCCGACTATGGCTACACCTTC
TRBJ2-1,TRBV24-1,many,TRBD1,16,CATSAATGAPYNEQFF,TGTGCCACCAGTGCCGCGACAGGGGCGCCCTACAATGAGCAGTTCTTC
TRBJ2-5,TRBV3-1,few,-,15,CASSQARDFQETQYF,TGTGCCAGCAGCCAAGCCCGGGACTTCCAAGAGACCCAGTACTTC
TRBJ2-1,TRBV12-3/TRBV12-4,-,-,12,CASSLRVVEQFF,TGTGCCAGCAGTTTAAGAGTCGTTGAGCAGTTCTTC
TRBJ2-4,TRBV4-1,-,TRBD2,17,CASSYSRLALAKNIQYF,TGCGCCAGCAGCTACTCGCGACTAGCTCTGGCCAAAAACATTCAGTACTTC
TRBJ1-6,TRBV15,-,-,16,CATSTGIGRVQSPLHF,TGTGCCACCAGCACCGGAATCGGGAGGGTACAATCACCCCTCCACTTT
TRBJ2-2,TRBV5-1,few,-,16,CASSLAAGANTGELFF,TGCGCCAGCAGCTTGGCGGCAGGAGCGAACACCGGGGAGCTGTTTTTT
TRBJ1-1,TRBV5-1,-,-,15,CASSSDRSINTEAFF,TGCGCCAGCAGCTCGGACAGATCAATCAACACTGAAGCTTTCTTT
TRBJ2-3,TRBV7-6,few,TRBD2,15,CASSRLAGPTDTQYF,TGTGCCAGCAGCCGTCTAGCGGGACCGACAGATACGCAGTATTTT
TRBJ2-5,TRBV19,-,-,14,CASSPGHHQETQYF,TGTGCCAGTAGCCCGGGACATCACCAAGAGACCCAGTACTTC
TRBJ2-3,TRBV6-1,few,TRBD2,15,CASSETSVRTDTQYF,TGTGCCAGCAGTGAAACTAGCGTGCGCACAGATACGCAGTATTTT
TRBJ1-1,TRBV28,-,TRBD1,13,CASSLPQGVGAFF,TGTGCCAGCAGTTTACCCCAGGGGGTCGGGGCTTTCTTT
TRBJ1-1,TRBV12-5,-,-,14,CASGLGLGNTEAFF,TGTGCTAGTGGTTTGGGATTAGGGAACACTGAAGCTTTCTTT
TRBJ1-2,TRBV10-3,-,-,13,CAMTTRNGYGYTF,TGTGCCATGACAACACGGAATGGGTATGGCTACACCTTC
TRBJ2-3,TRBV29-1,many,TRBD1,18,CSVDLQGGGQGARDTQYF,TGCAGCGTTGACCTTCAAGGAGGCGGACAGGGGGCGCGGGATACGCAGTATTTT
TRBJ1-1,TRBV3-1,-,-,15,CASSQLPGANTEAFF,TGTGCCAGCAGCCAACTCCCAGGGGCGAACACTGAAGCTTTCTTT
TRBJ2-3,TRBV28,many,-,12,CASRDTGDTQYF,TGTGCCAGCAGGGACACAGGTGATACGCAGTATTTT
TRBJ2-1,TRBV12-3/TRBV12-4,-,-,14,CASSLVEGYNEQFF,TGTGCCAGCAGTTTAGTTGAAGGTTACAATGAGCAGTTCTTC
TRBJ2-3,TRBV10-3,few,-,13,CATWTRSGDTQYF,TGTGCCACCTGGACTCGCTCGGGAGATACGCAGTATTTT
TRBJ2-7,TRBV28,few,TRBD2,15,CASSVLARPTYEQYF,TGTGCCAGCAGCGTACTAGCGAGACCTACCTACGAGCAGTACTTC
TRBJ2-3,TRBV7-9,few,TRBD2,15,CASSPSLAGVDTQYF,TGTGCCAGCAGCCCCTCTCTTGCGGGAGTGGATACGCAGTATTTT
TRBJ2-2,TRBV11-3,-,-,15,CASSLSWEGTGELFF,TGTGCCAGCAGCTTATCGTGGGAAGGAACCGGGGAGCTGTTTTTT
TRBJ1-4,TRBV12-3/TRBV12-4,once,-,15,CASTPSGGVGEKLFF,TGTGCCAGCACCCCCTCCGGGGGAGTGGGCGAAAAACTGTTTTTT
TRBJ2-1,TRBV20-1,few,TRBD2,15,CSAPGGLALYNEQFF,TGCAGTGCCCCGGGCGGACTAGCGCTTTACAATGAGCAGTTCTTC
TRBJ2-1,TRBV9,few,-,16,CASSGPPAGGYNEQFF,TGTGCCAGCAGCGGGCCGCCAGCGGGCGGGTACAATGAGCAGTTCTTC
TRBJ2-3,TRBV6-5,many,-,14,CASSYDGRGDTQYF,TGTGCCAGCAGTTACGACGGGAGAGGAGATACGCAGTATTTT
TRBJ1-5,TRBV7-9,many,-,16,CASSSDSTIDNQPQHF,TGTGCCAGCAGCTCCGACAGTACGATTGACAATCAGCCCCAGCATTTT
TRBJ2-1,TRBV7-3,few,-,15,CASSLNGRVDNEQFF,TGTGCCAGCAGCTTAAACGGGAGAGTCGACAATGAGCAGTTCTTC
TRBJ2-2,TRBV7-8,few,-,15,CASSFPGQNTGELFF,TGTGCCAGCAGCTTCCCGGGACAGAACACCGGGGAGCTGTTTTTT
TRBJ1-4,TRBV15,few,-,14,CATRLQGVMKNCFF,-
TRBJ2-1,TRBV5-1,-,TRBD2,17,CASSLLAGGQAYNEQFF,TGCGCCAGCAGCTTACTAGCGGGAGGCCAGGCCTACAATGAGCAGTTCTTC
TRBJ1-1,TRBV6-1,-,-,13,CASSLSWRAEAFF,TGTGCCAGCAGCCTCAGCTGGAGGGCTGAAGCTTTCTTT
TRBJ2-2,TRBV11-3,few,-,17,CASKTSGTPLVPTELFF,TGTGCCAGCAAAACCTCCGGGACTCCTTTAGTTCCCACGGAGCTGTTTTTT
TRBJ2-5,TRBV7-3,many,-,15,CASSLRDGDSETQYF,TGTGCCAGCAGCCTCCGGGACGGCGATTCGGAGACCCAGTACTTC
TRBJ1-1,TRBV19,-,-,10,CASSIPLAFF,TGTGCCAGTAGTATCCCCTTGGCTTTCTTT
TRBJ2-3,TRBV20-1,-,-,14,CSAPRPSGGDTQYF,TGCAGTGCTCCACGGCCCTCCGGCGGAGATACGCAGTATTTT
TRBJ1-6,TRBV11-2,-,-,13,CASSLDRVPPLHF,TGTGCCAGCAGCTTAGACAGGGTACCACCCCTCCACTTT
TRBJ2-1,TRBV7-9,few,TRBD2,17,CASSLFGTSGRGNEQFF,TGTGCCAGCAGCTTATTCGGGACTAGCGGGAGAGGAAATGAGCAGTTCTTC
TRBJ2-1,TRBV4-1,-,-,16,CASSQPGRSSYNEQFF,TGCGCCAGCAGCCAACCGGGCAGGAGCTCCTACAATGAGCAGTTCTTC
TRBJ1-1,TRBV25-1,few,-,15,CASSEFRAGNTEAFF,TGTGCCAGCAGTGAATTTAGGGCGGGGAACACTGAAGCTTTCTTT
TRBJ2-3,TRBV20-1,-,TRBD1,13,CSAVQGWTDTQYF,TGCAGTGCTGTACAGGGGTGGACAGATACGCAGTATTTT